The source of this T cell receptor (beta chain) is a study of T-cell memory formation after mild COVID-19 (dated by TCRdb to 2020 to 2022). At the level of the whole study: TCR sequence clusters from the two donors were largely donor specific. Longitudinal TCRalpha and TCRbeta repertoire sequencing tracked T-cell clones expanding and contracting after mild COVID-19 in a couple of donors. The cohort comprised two young, previously healthy adult volunteers, one female and one male. Broader findings and caveats from the paper: Contracting CD4+ clones were found mainly in CM and EM memory subsets, while CD8+ clones were enriched in EMRA. Some responding clones were found in pre-infection memory, which suggests that pre-existing cross-reactive memory T cells took part in the SARS-CoV-2 response. The second-wave clones that peaked on day 37 were not confirmed to be SARS-CoV-2 specific. Only two mild cases were covered in the study, and larger cohorts including severe cases with pre-infection samples were considered necessary. Clones contracting from day 15 to 85 had balanced CD4/CD8 phenotypes, while a second wave expanding from day 15 to 37 was biased towards CD4+.

The sample was run on an Illumina NovaSeq 6000. Using 5'RACE with constant-segment primers, TCRalpha and TCRbeta cDNA libraries were constructed, with sample barcodes and unique molecular identifiers added in the process. Trizol reagent was used to extract RNA from every sample. Amplification of the libraries took two PCR steps, and the second step added a second sample barcode plus Illumina TruSeq adapters. Sequencing of the libraries was done on an Illumina NovaSeq, producing 2 x 150 bp paired-end reads. In the original analysis: Demultiplexing of reads and collapsing into UMI-guided consensus sequences were performed with migec v1.2.7. Using mixcr v2.1.11, UMI consensuses were aligned to TRA and TRB V and J templates and then assembled into clonotypes. Expanded or contracted clonotypes were those called significant by both edgeR and NoisET, with noise models trained on biological replicates. For edgeR calls, a false discovery rate-adjusted p below 0.01 and a log2 fold-change threshold of 1 were applied. As an exploratory analysis of dynamics, max-normalized trajectories of the 1000 most abundant clonotypes were examined with PCA combined with hierarchical clustering. Separately sequenced CD4+ and CD8+ repertoires were used to assign the CD4 or CD8 phenotype of responding clones. TCRdb applied fastp at Q25 and MiXCR to the public reads, then kept only in-frame beta chains. Here each entry gathers all rows of one CDR3 protein and keeps the most common genes and DNA. These V and J calls derive from TCRdb rather than the authors' analysis. The sample records 530,000 or so distinct CDR3 sequences, 15% to 20% of which are singletons. Roughly 7.8% of the sample rests with the top ten.

PBMCs were isolated by Ficoll-Paque density gradient centrifugation. V is reduced by 4 bases and J by 4 bases, leaving a spacing of 14 bases between them. The germline V gene specifies SGHDT as CDR1 and YYEEEE as CDR2. Spanning cysteine to phenylalanine, the CDR3 consists of 15 amino acids. The only DNA kept is the CDR3, 45 bases in frame from the first base. This clonotype was counted many times. What antigen it recognizes has not been identified. No much larger clone exists at a distance of one base, and base qualities are not known. This clonotype was obtained from an adult woman who had mild COVID-19 (a few samples of this study predate the infection). The sample titles of this study are shuffled in the database, so cell type and time point are left out; the donor was told from shared clones. Recombination linked TRBV5-6 to TRBJ2-2; the D segment could be TRBD2, given 6 matching bases. Source material: PBMCs or a T cell subset sorted from them (not recorded which). The DNA reads as follows: TGTGCCAGCAGCCCAAGAGCACTAGCCACCGGGGAGCTGTTTTTT. This yields the protein CASSPRALATGELFF.